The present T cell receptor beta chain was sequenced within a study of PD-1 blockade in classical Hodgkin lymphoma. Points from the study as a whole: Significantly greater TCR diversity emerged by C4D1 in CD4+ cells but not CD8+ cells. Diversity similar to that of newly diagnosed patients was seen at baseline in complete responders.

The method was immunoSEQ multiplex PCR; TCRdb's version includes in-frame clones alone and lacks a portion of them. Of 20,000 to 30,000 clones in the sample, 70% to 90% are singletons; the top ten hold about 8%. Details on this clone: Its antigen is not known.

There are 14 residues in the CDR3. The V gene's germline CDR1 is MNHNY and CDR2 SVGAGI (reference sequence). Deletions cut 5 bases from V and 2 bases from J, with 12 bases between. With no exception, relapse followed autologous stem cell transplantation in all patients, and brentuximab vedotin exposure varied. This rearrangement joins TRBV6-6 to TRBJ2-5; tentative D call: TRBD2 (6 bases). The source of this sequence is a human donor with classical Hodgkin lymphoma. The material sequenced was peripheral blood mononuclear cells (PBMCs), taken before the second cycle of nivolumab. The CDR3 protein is CASSPPGGQETQYF. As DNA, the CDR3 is TGTGCCAGCAGTCCTCCTGGGGGGCAAGAGACCCAGTACTTC.